This T cell receptor (beta chain) is from a study of human T cells and chemical hapten exposure. This clonotype was recorded many times. Its antigen is still unknown. Study observations and caveats: A positive correlation with patch test score was shown by PT1 expanded TCR counts. All donors were alopecia patients, so their immunity may differ from that of healthy people.

Time point: patch test 2, 6 weeks after DPC sensitization. This sample's treatment: therapeutic diphenylcyclopropenone sensitization with weekly scalp DPC. The study drew its donors from alopecia patients who were 18 to 70 years old and suitable for DPC. RNA extraction used unfractionated whole blood as the source of total RNA. TCRdb passed the RACE reads through MiXCR, listing each CDR3 protein once. The data show about 110,000 distinct CDR3 sequences, approximately 8.8% seen once. Germline CDR1 and CDR2: MDHEN and SYDVKM. This CDR3 is built from 14 residues. Deletions cut 6 bases from V and 4 bases from J, with 13 bases between.

The sequences come from whole blood, collected in connection with sensitization to the hapten diphenylcyclopropenone (DPC). The chain recombines TRBV28 with TRBJ2-1; TRBD1 might be the D (8 bases). This clonotype was sampled from a woman in her thirties or forties with alopecia areata. Some clones in this sample may be carry-over from other donors' samples. The CDR3 sequence: CASRQGGLYNEQFF. Written as DNA, the CDR3 is TGTGCCAGCAGACAGGGGGGGCTGTACAATGAGCAGTTCTTC.